One and the same sample provided the 24 T cell receptor beta chains below, sequenced in a study of shared clonotypes between healthy human individuals. Measured with immunoSEQ multiplex PCR; TCRdb has only the in-frame clones, and not every one. The sample lists roughly 700,000 clones, about 92% occurring once. Sequenced input: memory CD8+ T cells from PBMCs. The subset here: CD45RO+ cells pooled with CCR7-negative TemRA cells. The receptor set was obtained from a man aged 18 to 35 in good health. Some clones in this sample may be carry-over from other donors' samples.

This rearrangement joins TRBV29-1 to TRBJ2-2, with TRBD2 matching 8 bases. This CDR3 comprises 14 residues. Germline V CDR1 and CDR2: SQVTM, ANQGSEA. V lost 7 bases to trimming and J lost 0 bases; unmatched junction nucleotides: 4. CDR3 sequence (DNA): TGCAGCGGCCTACTAGCGGCGAACACCGGGGAGCTGTTTTTT. Translation gives CSGLLAANTGELFF.

Concerning this clone: Other DNA sequences of this sample code for an identical CDR3. The rearrangement joins TRBV27 to TRBJ1-1; D is ambiguous. Per the germline V gene, CDR1 is MNHEY and CDR2 is SMNVEV (reference sequence). The CDR3 totals 14 residues. V shed 0 bases and J shed 5 bases, with 10 bases lying between them. CDR3 residues: CASSLSRRGTEAFF. The DNA of the CDR3 is TGTGCCAGCAGTTTATCTCGGAGAGGGACTGAAGCTTTCTTT.

V and J are TRBV7-9 and TRBJ2-5, with D uncertain. CDR3 length: 16 amino acids. CDR1 is SEHNR, CDR2 FQNEAQ, per germline (reference sequence). Trimming took off 1 base at V and 4 bases at J, with 16 bases between the two ends. The CDR3 nucleotides read TGTGCCAGCAGCTTAGGGAGCAGTAACTCCCCAGAGACCCAGTACTTC. Translation gives CASSLGSSNSPETQYF. Drawing the rest from reference TRBV7-9 and TRBJ2-5, the complete variable domain is DTGVSQNPRHKITKRGQNVTFRCDPISEHNRLYWYRQTLGQGPEFLTYFQNEAQLEKSRLLSDRFSAERPKGSFSTLEIQRTEQGDSAMYLCASSLGSSNSPETQYFGPGTRLLVL.

The V gene is TRBV2, the J gene TRBJ2-7; 8 positions match TRBD2. The V and J ends lost 10 bases and 1 base, in that order; junction bases with no gene match: 9. The CDR3 runs 14 residues. Per germline, CDR1 SNHLY and CDR2 FYNNEI. The CDR3: CATSGLAGSYEQYF. CDR3 nucleotide sequence: TGTGCCACCTCCGGGCTAGCGGGTTCCTACGAGCAGTACTTC.

This rearrangement joins TRBV30 to TRBJ1-2; possible D gene TRBD1, 5 bases. The CDR3 has 11 amino acids. V shed 5 bases and J shed 4 bases, with 8 bases lying between them. Germline loops: CDR1 GTSNPN, CDR2 SVGIG (reference sequence). The CDR3 sequence is CAWPGPYGYTF. For the CDR3, the DNA is TGTGCCTGGCCAGGGCCCTATGGCTACACCTTC.

The V and J genes are TRBV9 and TRBJ1-1; TRBD1 might be the D (5 bases). V lost 3 bases, J lost 1 base, and 10 bases lay in between. CDR1 SGDLS and CDR2 YYNGEE come from the germline V gene. The CDR3 contains 14 residues. The DNA of the CDR3 is TGTGCCAGCAGCGAGGGGCGGGGGAACACTGAAGCTTTCTTT. Its protein is CASSEGRGNTEAFF.

This clone appeared a single time. The CDR3 DNA reads TGTGCCAGCAGCCGACCGGGACAGGGCCTCTACGAGCAGTACTTC. Translating it yields CASSRPGQGLYEQYF. The V and J genes are TRBV14 and TRBJ2-7, with TRBD1 identical over 9 bases. V was clipped by 4 bases and J by 3 bases; unmatched bases: 7. There are 15 residues in the CDR3. From germline, CDR1 is SGHDN and CDR2 FVKESK.

The genes are TRBV29-1 and TRBJ2-7; TRBD2 aligns across 14 bases. The CDR3 runs 13 residues. Trimming removed 4 bases from V and 7 bases from J; junction bases left unmatched: 3. Germline CDR1 SQVTM, CDR2 ANQGSEA. CDR3 protein: CSVVWTSGREQYF. DNA of the CDR3: TGCAGCGTTGTCTGGACTAGCGGGAGGGAGCAGTACTTC.

The chain uses TRBV7-3 and TRBJ2-6; D ambiguous. Trimming removed 0 bases at V and 0 bases at J, with 15 bases between. The CDR3 runs 19 residues. Per the germline V gene, CDR1 is SGHTA and CDR2 is FQGTGA. As DNA, the CDR3 is TGTGCCAGCAGCTTAACGGGAAGGGCCCCCCTCTCTGGGGCCAACGTCCTGACTTTC. This gives the protein CASSLTGRAPLSGANVLTF.

The J gene is TRBJ2-7, the V gene TRBV30, with TRBD2 identical over 8 bases. Trimming at V came to 2 bases and at J to 5 bases, leaving 5 bases not matched to a gene. Germline CDR1 and CDR2: GTSNPN and SVGIG (reference sequence). The CDR3 length is 13 residues. In DNA, the CDR3 is TGTGCCTGGAGTAGGCGGGAGGACCACGAGCAGTACTTC. This codes for CAWSRREDHEQYF.

The CDR3 region is CASSLAGGRPTDTQYF. The DNA for the CDR3 is TGTGCCAGCAGCTTAGCGGGCGGGAGGCCCACAGATACGCAGTATTTT. The chain has TRBV7-6 and TRBJ2-3; 8 positions match TRBD2. From germline, CDR1 is SGHVS and CDR2 FNYEAQ. The CDR3 length is 16 residues. V trimming: 0 bases; J trimming: 2 bases; junction bases outside the gene matches: 4.

V and J are TRBV28 and TRBJ2-5, with 8 bases matching TRBD2. The J segment lost 5 bases and the V segment lost 7 bases, leaving 15 bases of the junction unmatched. CDR1 MDHEN and CDR2 SYDVKM come from the germline V gene. The CDR3 is 16 residues long. The CDR3 sequence is CASKGAGGTSFETQYF. The CDR3 nucleotides read TGTGCCAGCAAAGGGGCGGGAGGTACTTCGTTCGAGACCCAGTACTTC.

This clone came up many times. This chain uses TRBV27 with TRBJ2-7, with unresolved D. This CDR3 has 12 residues. V was cut by 7 bases and J by 7 bases, with 14 bases left in between. The germline V gene has CDR1 MNHEY and CDR2 SMNVEV (reference sequence). DNA of the CDR3: TGTGCCAGCACTAGTCTTGCAAGGGAGCAGTACTTC. As protein: CASTSLAREQYF.

The genes are TRBV10-1 and TRBJ2-7; D uncertain. CDR1 WNHNN and CDR2 SYGVQD come from the germline V gene (reference sequence). The V gene lost 6 bases and the J gene lost 6 bases, with 15 bases spanning the gap. This CDR3 is built from 13 residues. CDR3 nucleotides: TGCGCCAGCAGAGAAATAACGAGTTGCGAGCAGTACTTC. The encoded protein is CASREITSCEQYF.

The V gene is TRBV5-1, the J gene TRBJ2-7; TRBD2 matches 8 bases. Germline V gene data show CDR1 as SGHRS and CDR2 as YFSETQ. This CDR3 spans 13 amino acids. The J segment lost 6 bases and the V segment lost 4 bases, leaving 6 bases of the junction unmatched. This CDR3 is CASSLGRVREQYF. Written as DNA, the CDR3 is TGCGCCAGCAGCCTCGGGAGGGTACGCGAGCAGTACTTC.

This clone appeared once. The chain uses TRBV14 and TRBJ2-5; D might be TRBD1 (6 bases). Germline V gene lookup returns CDR1 SGHDN and CDR2 FVKESK. V dropped 0 bases and J dropped 2 bases, with 13 bases sitting between them. The CDR3 spans 16 residues. In DNA form, the CDR3 reads TGTGCCAGCAGCCAAGATGTCGGACAGTTACAAGAGACCCAGTACTTC. It yields the protein CASSQDVGQLQETQYF.

The DNA for the CDR3 is TGTGCCAGCAGCCTGGAACCCGCTGTGGAAGCTTTCTTT. It specifies CASSLEPAVEAFF. This sequence joins TRBV11-2 and TRBJ1-1; D remains ambiguous. CDR1 and CDR2 (germline): SGHAT, FQNNGV. The V and J ends lost 5 bases and 8 bases respectively, with 15 bases between them. The CDR3 is 13 residues long.

DNA for the CDR3: TGTGCCAGCAGCTTAAGCCTAGCGGGAGGGGACTCCTACAATGAGCAGTTCTTC. Translated: CASSLSLAGGDSYNEQFF. The rearrangement joins TRBV7-8 to TRBJ2-1, with TRBD2 matching 12 bases. J was trimmed by 0 bases and V by 2 bases; bases with no gene match: 5. Germline-derived CDR1 and CDR2 are SGHVS and FQNEAQ. The CDR3 loop spans 18 amino acids.

CDR3 region: CASSLGSLYGYTF. The CDR3 nucleotides read TGTGCCAGCAGTTTAGGGAGTCTGTATGGCTACACCTTC. The V call is TRBV27, the J call TRBJ1-2; D not certain. Germline loops: CDR1 MNHEY, CDR2 SMNVEV (reference sequence). Trimming left V 2 bases short and J 5 bases short, with 9 bases between. There are 13 residues in the CDR3.

V is TRBV19 and J is TRBJ2-7; 8 bases map to TRBD2. The trim removed 7 bases at V and 1 base at J, leaving 6 bases unmatched. This CDR3 has 14 residues. CDR1 and CDR2 (germline): LNHDA, SQIVND (reference sequence). In DNA, the CDR3 is TGTGCCAGTAAGTTCACTAGCGGATCCTACGAGCAGTACTTC. This encodes CASKFTSGSYEQYF.

This clone showed up just once. V gene TRBV7-9 combines with J gene TRBJ1-1, with D unresolved. V gave up 2 bases and J gave up 1 base, with 17 bases separating them. Germline CDR1 is SEHNR and CDR2 is FQNEAQ (reference sequence). The CDR3 is 17 residues long. The CDR3 region is CASSLNKPAGRNTEAFF. The CDR3 nucleotides are TGTGCCAGCAGCTTAAACAAGCCCGCAGGTCGGAACACTGAAGCTTTCTTT.

The genes are TRBV6-5 and TRBJ2-1; D tentatively reads TRBD1 or TRBD2 (6 bases each). Germline CDR1 is MNHEY and CDR2 is SVGAGI. The CDR3 runs 13 residues. The V and J ends lost 8 bases and 2 bases respectively, with 10 bases between them. CDR3 loop: CASGGRTYNEQFF. CDR3 DNA: TGTGCCAGCGGGGGGCGAACCTACAATGAGCAGTTCTTC.

The V and J genes are TRBV2 and TRBJ2-3, with 14 bases lining up with TRBD2. The germline CDR1 and CDR2 sequences are SNHLY and FYNNEI. The CDR3 is made up of 17 amino acids. The V segment lost 8 bases and the J segment 3 bases; nucleotides outside the gene matches: 10. The CDR3 nucleotides are TGTGCCAGCGGGGGAGGGTGGACTAGCGGGAGGACAGATACGCAGTATTTT. This translates into CASGGGWTSGRTDTQYF. The full variable domain, in which reference TRBV2 and TRBJ2-3 provide the parts outside the CDR3, is EPEVTQTPSHQVTQMGQEVILRCVPISNHLYFYWYRQILGQKVEFLVSFYNNEISEKSEIFDDQFSVERPDGSNFTLKIRSTKLEDSAMYFCASGGGWTSGRTDTQYFGPGTRLTVL.

In this sample, this clone turned up many times. V usage is TRBV4-2 and J usage is TRBJ2-1; TRBD2 matches 7 bases. V shed 1 base and J 2 bases; nucleotides not matched to a gene: 11. Germline CDR1 LGHNA, CDR2 YNFKEQ. The CDR3 totals 18 residues. Here the CDR3 DNA reads TGTGCCAGCAGCCAAGTAGGCAGCGGGGTAGATCCCTACAATGAGCAGTTCTTC. It specifies CASSQVGSGVDPYNEQFF.